The 15 T cell receptor beta chains reported below all come from one sample, sequenced in a study of Graves' ophthalmopathy and Graves' hyperthyroidism. RNA transcripts yielded amplified TCR beta CDR3 regions. Following a first-round RT-PCR that used HTBI primers, a second-round multiplex PCR was carried out. TCRdb re-derived calls from the multiplex PCR reads in MiXCR, one entry per CDR3 protein. Here the sample spans approximately 150,000 distinct CDR3 sequences, about two fifths being singletons. What was sequenced was peripheral blood. The receptors stem from a man aged 25-45 years with Graves' ophthalmopathy.

This clonotype was observed at least ten times. This chain links TRBV20-1 with TRBJ1-5; D unresolved. CDR1 and CDR2 (germline): DFQATT, SNEGSKA (reference sequence). The V end lost 3 bases, the J end lost 5 bases, and 17 bases lay between the germline ends. The CDR3 is made up of 15 amino acids. The CDR3 reads CSARSREGSDQPQHF. The CDR3 nucleotides read TGCAGTGCTAGGTCCCGGGAGGGTTCCGATCAGCCCCAGCATTTT.

The genes are TRBV13 and TRBJ2-7; D gene ambiguous. There are 13 residues in the CDR3. Germline CDR1 PRHDT, CDR2 FYEKMQ (reference sequence). V was cut by 2 bases and J by 3 bases, with 8 bases left in between. In nucleotides, the CDR3 is TGTGCCAGCAGCTTAAGGAACAACTACGAGCAGTACTTC. Encoded protein: CASSLRNNYEQYF.

This clonotype was counted a single time. At one boundary the junction diverges from the germline segment, which might be a read error. This sequence joins TRBV7-8 and TRBJ2-6; D may be TRBD1 or TRBD2 (5 bases each). CDR3 length: 17 amino acids. Germline lookup yields CDR1 SGHVS and CDR2 FQNEAQ. The CDR3 protein is CASSSPTLSGANVLGVF. In nucleotides, the CDR3 is TGTGCCAGCAGCTCCCCGACTCTCTCTGGGGCCAACGTCCTGGGGGTCTTC.

This clonotype has a count of ten or more. This chain links TRBV28 with TRBJ1-3; D is perhaps TRBD1 (5 bases). From germline, CDR1 is MDHEN and CDR2 SYDVKM. V was shortened by 4 bases and J by 2 bases, with 12 bases between the two germline ends. The CDR3 has 15 amino acids. In DNA, the CDR3 is TGTGCCAGCAGTTATCCAGGGTCAGCTGGAAACACCATATATTTT. This translates into CASSYPGSAGNTIYF. The full variable domain, with the rest looked up from reference TRBV28 and TRBJ1-3, is DVKVTQSSRYLVKRTGEKVFLECVQDMDHENMFWYRQDPGLGLRLIYFSYDVKMKEKGDIPEGYSVSREKKERFSLILESASTNQTSMYLCASSYPGSAGNTIYFGEGSWLTVV.

This clonotype appeared many times. The genes are TRBV29-1 and TRBJ1-2; D is ambiguous. CDR3 size: 11 residues. Looked up from germline, CDR1 is SQVTM and CDR2 is ANQGSEA. V was clipped by 5 bases and J by 5 bases, with 9 bases between them. CDR3: CSVYEAYGYTF. CDR3 DNA sequence: TGCAGCGTTTACGAAGCGTATGGCTACACCTTC. The full variable domain, its missing parts supplied by reference TRBV29-1 and TRBJ1-2, is SAVISQKPSRDICQRGTSLTIQCQVDSQVTMMFWYRQQPGQSLTLIATANQGSEATYESGFVIDKFPISRPNLTFSTLTVSNMSPEDSSIYLCSVYEAYGYTFGSGTRLTVV.

The sample holds many counts of this clonotype. V is TRBV30 and J is TRBJ1-3, with no clear D. The germline V gene has CDR1 GTSNPN and CDR2 SVGIG (reference sequence). This CDR3 has 11 residues. V was pared by 8 bases and J by 0 bases, with 5 bases between. The CDR3 nucleotides read TGTGCCGAGAGCTCTGGAAACACCATATATTTT. Translation gives CAESSGNTIYF.

The CDR3 nucleotides read TGTGCCAGCAGCTCACCCGGCGAAGTTGGCGGCTACACCTTC. It yields the protein CASSSPGEVGGYTF. This rearrangement joins TRBV6-1 to TRBJ1-2; D call uncertain. V shed 6 bases and J shed 8 bases, with 19 bases lying between them. Per germline, CDR1 MNHNS and CDR2 SASEGT. The CDR3 runs to 14 residues.

The chain is built from TRBV6-1 and TRBJ2-2; no firm D call. The CDR3 is made up of 15 amino acids. V was pared by 6 bases and J by 1 base, with 12 bases between. Germline lookup yields CDR1 MNHNS and CDR2 SASEGT. The CDR3 reads CASRGWWLNTGELFF. Written as DNA, the CDR3 is TGTGCCAGCAGGGGTTGGTGGCTGAACACCGGGGAGCTGTTTTTT.

This clonotype was counted many times. This chain uses TRBV7-2 with TRBJ2-2; no definite D call. This CDR3 is built from 13 residues. V was pared by 1 base and J by 6 bases, with 6 bases between. Germline V CDR1 and CDR2: SGHTA, FQGNSA. The CDR3 is CASSLGTAGELFF. Written as DNA, the CDR3 is TGTGCCAGCAGCTTAGGAACGGCCGGGGAGCTGTTTTTT.

On this clonotype itself: An end of the junction differs from the germline gene, which may be a read error. The chain has TRBV12-3 or TRBV12-4 and TRBJ2-2, with D perhaps being TRBD1 or TRBD2 (5 bases each). CDR3 length equals 15 residues. CDR3: CASSLEGRATGELFF. The CDR3 nucleotides read TGTGCCAGCAGTTTAGAGGGACGAGCCACCGGAGAGCTGTTTTTT.

This rearrangement joins TRBV6-2 or TRBV6-3 to TRBJ1-2; D gene ambiguous. The germline V gene encodes CDR1 MNHEY and CDR2 SVGEGT. The CDR3 consists of 13 residues. Trimming stripped 0 bases from V and 5 bases from J, with 7 bases between. The CDR3 here is CASSYSTRYGYTF. Here the CDR3 DNA reads TGTGCCAGCAGTTACTCCACTCGATATGGCTACACCTTC.

There are many counts of this clonotype. This sequence joins TRBV5-1 and TRBJ2-7; the D gene is possibly TRBD2 (7 bases). Trimming removed 7 bases at V and 2 bases at J, with 16 bases between. Germline CDR1 reads SGHRS; CDR2 reads YFSETQ. This CDR3 comprises 14 residues. The CDR3 DNA reads as TGCGCCAGCCACATGGGAGGGACAACCTACGAGCAGTACTTC. Translated, it gives CASHMGGTTYEQYF. Looking up the rest from reference TRBV5-1 and TRBJ2-7 gives the full variable domain: KAGVTQTPRYLIKTRGQQVTLSCSPISGHRSVSWYQQTPGQGLQFLFEYFSETQRNKGNFPGRFSGRQFSNSRSEMNVSTLELGDSALYLCASHMGGTTYEQYFGPGTRLTVT.

This clonotype came up many times. The chain recombines TRBV6-1 with TRBJ2-7, with D perhaps matching TRBD2 (6 bases). The germline V and J ends were trimmed by 3 bases and 1 base, with 13 bases remaining between them. Germline V gene sequence: CDR1 MNHNS, CDR2 SASEGT. This CDR3 is built from 15 residues. CDR3 sequence reads: CASSDQLAASYEQYF. DNA for the CDR3: TGTGCCAGCAGTGACCAGTTAGCGGCTTCCTACGAGCAGTACTTC.

This rearrangement joins TRBV5-1 to TRBJ2-5, with D tentatively TRBD1 or TRBD2 (5 bases each). CDR1 is SGHRS and CDR2 is YFSETQ in the germline V gene. The CDR3 runs to 15 residues. V was pared by 3 bases and J by 5 bases, with 17 bases between. CDR3 residues: CASSYDPGRQETQYF. The CDR3 region has the DNA TGCGCCAGCAGCTACGATCCGGGACGGCAGGAGACCCAGTACTTC.

This clonotype was seen repeatedly, ten times or more. The chain has TRBV6-5 and TRBJ1-2; no clear D gene. CDR1 and CDR2 from the germline V gene are MNHEY and SVGAGI. Deletions cut 2 bases from V and 2 bases from J, with 6 bases between. The CDR3 sequence is 13 residues long. As DNA, the CDR3 is TGTGCCAGCAGTTACGGAACGAACTATGGCTACACCTTC. It specifies CASSYGTNYGYTF.